This TCR beta chain was sequenced during a study of long-term antiretroviral therapy in people with HIV. This clone was seen a few times. Its antigen is still unknown. V dropped 3 bases and J dropped 7 bases, with 4 bases sitting between them. The CDR3 totals 12 residues. Germline loops: CDR1 KGHSH, CDR2 LQKENI. Findings and caveats of the study: ART-treated samples gained diversity yet remained below transplant donor controls. When set beside controls, HIV repertoires had CDR3 length ranges that were narrower.

immunoSEQ v3.0 was run at survey level. Each sample had sequencing targeting about 35,000-50,000 T-cell genomes. Assay: immunoSEQ multiplex PCR; the TCRdb copy retains only in-frame clones and omits some. Of almost 25,000 clones in the sample, approximately 80% were seen once. The V gene is TRBV18, the J gene TRBJ1-6, with D hard to call. The sequence came from a man over 45 with HIV. Sequencing was performed on unsorted PBMCs, taken 3 years after starting antiretroviral therapy. The CDR3 protein is CASSPSNSPLHF. DNA for the CDR3: TGTGCCAGCTCACCGTCCAATTCACCCCTCCACTTT.